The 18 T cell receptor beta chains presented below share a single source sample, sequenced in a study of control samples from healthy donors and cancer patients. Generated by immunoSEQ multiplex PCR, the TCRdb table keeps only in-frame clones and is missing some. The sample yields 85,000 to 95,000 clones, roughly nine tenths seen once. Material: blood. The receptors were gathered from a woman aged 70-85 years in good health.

The CDR3 spells CASRSFKTSVYNEQFF. In DNA form, the CDR3 reads TGTGCCAGCAGGTCGTTTAAGACTAGCGTCTACAATGAGCAGTTCTTC. V and J are TRBV7-9 and TRBJ2-1; 8 nucleotides line up with TRBD2. Looked up from germline, CDR1 is SEHNR and CDR2 is FQNEAQ (reference sequence). The CDR3 consists of 16 residues. Unmatched junction bases numbered 10, after V lost 6 bases and J lost 3 bases.

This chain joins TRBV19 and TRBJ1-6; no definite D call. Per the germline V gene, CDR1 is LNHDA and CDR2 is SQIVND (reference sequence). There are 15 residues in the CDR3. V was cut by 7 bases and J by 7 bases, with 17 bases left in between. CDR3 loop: CASTRGRSLNSPLHF. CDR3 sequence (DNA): TGTGCCAGTACTCGAGGTAGGAGCCTCAATTCACCCCTCCACTTT.

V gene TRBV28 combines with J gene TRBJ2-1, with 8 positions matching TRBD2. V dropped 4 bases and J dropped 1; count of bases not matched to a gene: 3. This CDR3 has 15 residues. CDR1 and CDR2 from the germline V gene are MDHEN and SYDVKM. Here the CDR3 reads CASSSSGPSYNEQFF. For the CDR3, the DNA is TGTGCCAGCAGTTCTAGCGGGCCATCCTACAATGAGCAGTTCTTC.

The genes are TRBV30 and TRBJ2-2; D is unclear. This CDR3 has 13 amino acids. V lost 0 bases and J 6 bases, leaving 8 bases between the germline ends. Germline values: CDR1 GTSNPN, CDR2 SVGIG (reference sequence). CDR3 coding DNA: TGTGCCTGGAGTGTTTTGGTATCCGGGGAGCTGTTTTTT. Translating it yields CAWSVLVSGELFF. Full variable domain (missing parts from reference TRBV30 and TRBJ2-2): SQTIHQWPATLVQPVGSPLSLECTVEGTSNPNLYWYRQAAGRGLQLLFYSVGIGQISSEVPQNLSASRPQDRQFILSSKKLLLSDSGFYLCAWSVLVSGELFFGEGSRLTVL.

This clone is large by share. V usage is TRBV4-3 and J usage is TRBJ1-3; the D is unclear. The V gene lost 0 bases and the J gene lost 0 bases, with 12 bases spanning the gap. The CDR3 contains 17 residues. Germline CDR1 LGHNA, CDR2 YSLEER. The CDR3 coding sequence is TGCGCCAGCAGCCAAGATTTGGATGAGCGCTCTGGAAACACCATATATTTT. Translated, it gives CASSQDLDERSGNTIYF.

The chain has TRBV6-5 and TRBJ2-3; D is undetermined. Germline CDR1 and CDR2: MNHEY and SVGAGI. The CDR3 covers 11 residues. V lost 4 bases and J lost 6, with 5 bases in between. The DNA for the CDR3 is TGTGCCAGCAGTTTGGCCGATACGCAGTATTTT. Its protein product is CASSLADTQYF.

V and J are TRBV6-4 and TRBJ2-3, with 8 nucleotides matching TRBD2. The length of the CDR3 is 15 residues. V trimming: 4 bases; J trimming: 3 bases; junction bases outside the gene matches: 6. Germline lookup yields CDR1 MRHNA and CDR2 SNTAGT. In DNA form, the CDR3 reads TGTGCCAGCAGTGCCCTCCCGGGGGGGACAGATACGCAGTATTTT. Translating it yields CASSALPGGTDTQYF.

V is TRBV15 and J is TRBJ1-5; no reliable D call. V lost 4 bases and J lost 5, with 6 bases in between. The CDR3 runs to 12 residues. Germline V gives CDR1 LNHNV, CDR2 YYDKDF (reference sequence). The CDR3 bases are TGTGCCACCAGCAAGTCCGATCAGCCCCAGCATTTT. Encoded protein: CATSKSDQPQHF.

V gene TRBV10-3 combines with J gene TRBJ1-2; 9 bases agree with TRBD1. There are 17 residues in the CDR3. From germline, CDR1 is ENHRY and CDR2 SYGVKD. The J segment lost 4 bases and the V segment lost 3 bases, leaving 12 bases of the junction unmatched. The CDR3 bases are TGTGCCATCAGTGACTCCAAACAGGGGGCGTCAATCTATGGCTACACCTTC. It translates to CAISDSKQGASIYGYTF.

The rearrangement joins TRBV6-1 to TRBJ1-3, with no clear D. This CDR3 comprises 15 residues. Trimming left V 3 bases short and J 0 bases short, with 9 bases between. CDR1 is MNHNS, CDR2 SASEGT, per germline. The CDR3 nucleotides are TGTGCCAGCAGTGAGACTGTTTACTCTGGAAACACCATATATTTT. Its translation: CASSETVYSGNTIYF.

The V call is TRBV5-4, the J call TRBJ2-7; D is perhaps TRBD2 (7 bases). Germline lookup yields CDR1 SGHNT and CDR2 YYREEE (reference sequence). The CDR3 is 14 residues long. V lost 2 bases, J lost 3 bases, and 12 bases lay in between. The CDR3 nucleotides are TGTGCCAGCAGCTTTGGGGGGGCCGACTACGAGCAGTACTTC. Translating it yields CASSFGGADYEQYF.

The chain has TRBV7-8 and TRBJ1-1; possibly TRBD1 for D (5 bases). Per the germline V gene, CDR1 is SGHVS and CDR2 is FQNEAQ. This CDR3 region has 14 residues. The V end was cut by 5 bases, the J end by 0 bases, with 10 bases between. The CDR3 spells CASSMGTVNTEAFF. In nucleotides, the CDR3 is TGTGCCAGCAGCATGGGGACTGTGAACACTGAAGCTTTCTTT.

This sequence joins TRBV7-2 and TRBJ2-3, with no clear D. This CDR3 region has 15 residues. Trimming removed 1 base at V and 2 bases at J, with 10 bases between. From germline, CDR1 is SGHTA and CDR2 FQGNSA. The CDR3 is CASSLGTPYTDTQYF. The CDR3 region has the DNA TGTGCCAGCAGCTTAGGAACGCCCTACACAGATACGCAGTATTTT.

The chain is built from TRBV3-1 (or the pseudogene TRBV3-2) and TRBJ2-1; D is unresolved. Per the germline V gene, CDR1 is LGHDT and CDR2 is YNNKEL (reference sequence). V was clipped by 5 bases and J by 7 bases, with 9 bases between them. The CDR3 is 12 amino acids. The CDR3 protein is CASSYSRNEQFF. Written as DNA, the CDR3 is TGTGCCAGCAGCTATAGCAGGAATGAGCAGTTCTTC.

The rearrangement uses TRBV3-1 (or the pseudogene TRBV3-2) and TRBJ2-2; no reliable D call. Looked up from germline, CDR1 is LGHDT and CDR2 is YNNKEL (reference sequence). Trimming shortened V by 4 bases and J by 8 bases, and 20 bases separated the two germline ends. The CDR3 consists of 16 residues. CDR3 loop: CASSRPPGLTRGELFF. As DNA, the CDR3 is TGTGCCAGCAGCCGTCCTCCCGGGCTCACGAGGGGGGAGCTGTTTTTT.

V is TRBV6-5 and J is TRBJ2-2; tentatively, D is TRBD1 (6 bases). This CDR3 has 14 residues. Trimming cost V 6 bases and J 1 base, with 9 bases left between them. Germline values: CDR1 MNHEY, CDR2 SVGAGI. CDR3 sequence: CASRDSKNTGELFF. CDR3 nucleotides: TGTGCCAGCAGGGACAGCAAGAACACCGGGGAGCTGTTTTTT.

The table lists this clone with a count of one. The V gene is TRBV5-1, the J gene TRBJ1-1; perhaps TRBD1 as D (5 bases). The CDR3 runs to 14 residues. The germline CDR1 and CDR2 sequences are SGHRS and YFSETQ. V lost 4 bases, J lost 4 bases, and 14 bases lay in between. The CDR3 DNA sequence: TGCGCCAGCAGCCCACGGTGGGGGGGCACTGAAGCTTTCTTT. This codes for CASSPRWGGTEAFF.

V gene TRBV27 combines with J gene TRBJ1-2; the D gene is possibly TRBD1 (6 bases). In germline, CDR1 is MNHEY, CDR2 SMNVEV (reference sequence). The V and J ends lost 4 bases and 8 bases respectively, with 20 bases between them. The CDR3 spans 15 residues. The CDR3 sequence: CASSYSLVQGSGYTF. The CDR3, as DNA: TGTGCCAGCAGTTACTCGTTGGTACAGGGTAGCGGCTACACCTTC.